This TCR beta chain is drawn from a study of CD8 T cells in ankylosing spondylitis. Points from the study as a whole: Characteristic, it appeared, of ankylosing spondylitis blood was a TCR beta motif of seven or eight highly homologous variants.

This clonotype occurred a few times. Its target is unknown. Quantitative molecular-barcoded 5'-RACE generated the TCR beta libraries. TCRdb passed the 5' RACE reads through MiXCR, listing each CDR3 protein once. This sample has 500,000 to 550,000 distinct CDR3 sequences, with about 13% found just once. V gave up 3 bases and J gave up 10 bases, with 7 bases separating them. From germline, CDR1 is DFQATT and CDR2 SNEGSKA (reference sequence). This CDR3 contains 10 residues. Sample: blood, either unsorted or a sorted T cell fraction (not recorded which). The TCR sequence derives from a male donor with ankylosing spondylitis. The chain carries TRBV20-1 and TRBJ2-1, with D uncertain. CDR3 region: CSASLNEQFF. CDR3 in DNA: TGCAGTGCTAGCCTAAACGAGCAGTTCTTC.